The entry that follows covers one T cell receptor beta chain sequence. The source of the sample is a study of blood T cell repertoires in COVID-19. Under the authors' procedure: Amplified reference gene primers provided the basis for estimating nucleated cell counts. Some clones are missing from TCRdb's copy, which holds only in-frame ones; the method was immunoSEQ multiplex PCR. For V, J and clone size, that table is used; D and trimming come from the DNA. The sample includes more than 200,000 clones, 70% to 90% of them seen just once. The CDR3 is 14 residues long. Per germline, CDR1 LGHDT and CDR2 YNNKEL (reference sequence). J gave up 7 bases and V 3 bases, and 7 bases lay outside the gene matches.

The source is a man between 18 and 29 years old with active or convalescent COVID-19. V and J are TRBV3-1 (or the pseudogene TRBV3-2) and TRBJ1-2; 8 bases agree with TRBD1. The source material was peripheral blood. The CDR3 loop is CASSHRGLDIGYTF. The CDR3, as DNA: TGTGCCAGCAGCCACAGGGGGCTGGATATTGGCTACACCTTC.